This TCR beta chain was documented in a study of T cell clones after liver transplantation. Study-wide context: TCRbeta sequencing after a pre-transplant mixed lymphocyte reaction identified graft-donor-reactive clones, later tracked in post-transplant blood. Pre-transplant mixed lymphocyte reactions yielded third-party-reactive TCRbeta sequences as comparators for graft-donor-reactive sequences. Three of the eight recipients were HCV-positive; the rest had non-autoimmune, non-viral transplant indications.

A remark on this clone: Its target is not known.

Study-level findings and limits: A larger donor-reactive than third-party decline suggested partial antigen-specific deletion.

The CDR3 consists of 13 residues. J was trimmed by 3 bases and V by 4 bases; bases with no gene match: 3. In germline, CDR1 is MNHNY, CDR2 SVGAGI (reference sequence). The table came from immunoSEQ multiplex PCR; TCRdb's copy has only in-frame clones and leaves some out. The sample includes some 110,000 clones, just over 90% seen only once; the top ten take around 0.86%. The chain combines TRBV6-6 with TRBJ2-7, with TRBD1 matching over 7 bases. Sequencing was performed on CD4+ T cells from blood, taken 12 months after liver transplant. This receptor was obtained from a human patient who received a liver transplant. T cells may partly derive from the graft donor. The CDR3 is CASSWGQFYEQYF. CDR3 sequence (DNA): TGTGCCAGCAGTTGGGGACAGTTCTACGAGCAGTACTTC.